Listed below are T cell receptor beta chains from one sample, sequenced in a study of blood T cell repertoires in COVID-19. Only in-frame clones appear in the TCRdb table, and some are missing; sequencing was by immunoSEQ multiplex PCR. The sample holds about 130,000 clones; 80% to 90% are singletons and the top ten take roughly 3.6%. Sequencing used peripheral blood. The origin of the receptors is an older woman with acute or convalescent COVID-19. Both conserved end residues are part of each CDR3. The D gene is left open where the match is weak. Clone size is stated in some rows and not others, as once, few, many or a class when expanded.

abundance	v_gene	j_gene	d_gene	CDR3aa	CDR3nt
-	TRBV6-2/TRBV6-3	TRBJ1-1	-	CASSYGGAYTEAFF	TGTGCCAGCAGTTATGGAGGGGCGTACACTGAAGCTTTCTTT
-	TRBV21-1	TRBJ1-5	-	CASSGGRGINQPQHF	TGTGCCAGCAGCGGAGGGAGAGGGATTAATCAGCCCCAGCATTTT
few	TRBV28	TRBJ1-2	TRBD1	CASSRTGEGYTF	TGTGCCAGCAGTCGGACAGGGGAGGGCTACACCTTC
-	TRBV19	TRBJ2-2	TRBD1	CASSMTGYTGELFF	TGTGCCAGTAGTATGACAGGGTACACCGGGGAGCTGTTTTTT
-	TRBV9	TRBJ2-5	TRBD2	CASSATSGGAQETQYF	TGTGCCAGCAGCGCAACTAGCGGGGGGGCTCAAGAGACCCAGTACTTC
few	TRBV7-9	TRBJ2-2	-	CASSRAGELFF	TGTGCCAGCAGCCGGGCCGGGGAGCTGTTTTTT
-	TRBV28	TRBJ1-2	-	CASSFTGMSYGYTF	TGTGCCAGCAGTTTTACAGGGATGAGCTATGGCTACACCTTC
-	TRBV28	TRBJ1-4	-	CAGGAANEKLFF	TGTGCCGGCGGGGCTGCTAATGAAAAACTGTTTTTT
-	TRBV7-3	TRBJ1-1	TRBD1	CASSLSPGTANTEAFF	TGTGCCAGCAGCCTCTCTCCCGGGACAGCGAACACTGAAGCTTTCTTT
-	TRBV6-6	TRBJ1-3	-	CASQAQSRNTIYF	TGTGCCAGTCAAGCGCAGAGCCGAAACACCATATATTTT
-	TRBV11-2	TRBJ1-5	-	CASSSDRNSNQPQHF	TGTGCCAGCAGCTCTGACAGAAATAGCAATCAGCCCCAGCATTTT
-	TRBV29-1	TRBJ2-5	TRBD2	CSVERRLAQETQYF	TGCAGCGTTGAGCGAAGACTAGCGCAAGAGACCCAGTACTTC
-	TRBV9	TRBJ2-2	-	CASSVATASNTGELFF	TGTGCCAGCAGCGTAGCTACAGCCTCGAACACCGGGGAGCTGTTTTTT
-	TRBV30	TRBJ1-5	TRBD1	CAWSTGQGARQPQHF	TGTGCCTGGAGCACCGGACAGGGGGCAAGGCAGCCCCAGCATTTT
-	TRBV21-1	TRBJ1-1	-	CASNPGGGTEAFF	TGTGCCAGCAACCCTGGAGGAGGCACTGAAGCTTTCTTT
-	TRBV4-1	TRBJ1-1	-	CASSPGRGVTEAFF	TGCGCCAGCAGTCCAGGACGGGGGGTCACTGAAGCTTTCTTT
-	TRBV27	TRBJ1-2	TRBD1	CASSLSGQEGYGYTF	TGTGCCAGCAGTTTATCTGGACAGGAGGGCTATGGCTACACCTTC
-	TRBV4-2	TRBJ2-3	-	CASSQSTREDTDTQYF	TGTGCCAGCAGCCAGTCAACTAGAGAGGACACAGATACGCAGTATTTT
-	TRBV7-3	TRBJ1-2	-	CASSLTPEGSGYTF	TGTGCCAGCAGCTTAACCCCAGAGGGTTCTGGCTACACCTTC
-	TRBV5-1	TRBJ1-6	-	CASSLGQADSPLHF	TGCGCCAGCAGCTTGGGACAGGCGGATTCACCCCTCCACTTT
once	TRBV18	TRBJ2-3	-	CASSPQSGADTQYF	TGTGCCAGCTCACCACAGTCGGGGGCAGATACGCAGTATTTT
-	TRBV30	TRBJ1-6	TRBD1	CAWWTGAYNSPLHF	TGTGCCTGGTGGACAGGAGCCTATAATTCACCCCTCCACTTT
-	TRBV10-3	TRBJ1-1	-	CATSETVKSTEAFF	TGTGCCACCAGTGAGACGGTCAAGTCTACTGAAGCTTTCTTT
-	TRBV5-4	TRBJ2-3	-	CASSLDQGQTDTQYF	TGTGCCAGCAGCTTAGATCAGGGGCAGACAGATACGCAGTATTTT
-	TRBV2	TRBJ1-6	TRBD1	CASNKDRGSPLHF	TGTGCCAGCAACAAGGACAGGGGTTCACCCCTCCACTTT
-	TRBV6-2/TRBV6-3	TRBJ1-1	-	CASSYSGQTEAFF	TGTGCCAGCAGTTACTCGGGACAAACTGAAGCTTTCTTT
-	TRBV7-3	TRBJ2-1	-	CASSLQLFGEQFF	TGTGCCAGCAGCTTACAACTCTTCGGTGAGCAGTTCTTC